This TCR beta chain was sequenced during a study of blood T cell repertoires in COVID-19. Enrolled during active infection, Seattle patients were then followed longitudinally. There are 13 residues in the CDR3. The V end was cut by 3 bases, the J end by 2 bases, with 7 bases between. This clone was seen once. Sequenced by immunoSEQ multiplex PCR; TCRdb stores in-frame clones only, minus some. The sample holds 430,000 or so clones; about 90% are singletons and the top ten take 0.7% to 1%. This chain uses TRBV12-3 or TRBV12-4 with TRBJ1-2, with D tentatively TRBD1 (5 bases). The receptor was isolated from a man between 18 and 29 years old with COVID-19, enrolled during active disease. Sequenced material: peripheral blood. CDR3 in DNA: TGTGCCAGCAGTTTTAGGGGAAACTATGGCTACACCTTC. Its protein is CASSFRGNYGYTF.